A selection of T cell receptor beta chains follows, all from one sample in a study of blood T cells in healthy people across ages. MiXCR, run by TCRdb on the 5' RACE reads, gives a single entry per CDR3 protein. Among approximately 820,000 distinct CDR3 sequences listed, 44% were seen once. Input material: blood. These receptors all come from a man in his 60s in good health. Each CDR3 is given with its conserved first and last residue. Fields, in order: D gene, J gene, V gene, clone size, CDR3 protein, CDR3 DNA. A D gene is named only where the DNA matches it firmly. Some rows have no size entry. The others give once, few or many, or a class for an expanded clone.

D: .
J: TRBJ2-1
V: TRBV12-5
size: few
CDR3: CASGPTGYNEQFF
DNA: TGTGCTAGTGGACCCACAGGCTACAATGAGCAGTTCTTC

D: .
J: TRBJ2-5
V: TRBV2
size: .
CDR3: CASRLLGDEQYF
DNA: TGTGCCAGCAGACTTCTAGGGGATGAGCAGTACTTC

D: .
J: TRBJ2-7
V: TRBV2
size: few
CDR3: CASSEARGVRYEQYF
DNA: TGTGCCAGCAGTGAAGCGAGGGGAGTGAGATACGAGCAGTACTTC

D: .
J: TRBJ1-6
V: TRBV3-1
size: .
CDR3: CASSQVQGTPLHF
DNA: TGTGCCAGCAGCCAAGTTCAGGGAACACCCCTCCACTTT

D: .
J: TRBJ1-1
V: TRBV4-3
size: once
CDR3: CASSQGVLTEAFF
DNA: TGCGCCAGCAGCCAGGGGGTCCTCACTGAAGCTTTCTTT

D: .
J: TRBJ1-1
V: TRBV2
size: .
CDR3: CASSMGSGNTEAFF
DNA: TGTGCCAGCAGTATGGGTTCAGGGAACACTGAAGCTTTCTTT

D: .
J: TRBJ2-3
V: TRBV4-1
size: .
CDR3: CASSQNPDTQYF
DNA: TGCGCCAGCAGCCAAAACCCAGATACGCAGTATTTT

D: .
J: TRBJ1-2
V: TRBV20-1
size: .
CDR3: CSASLGVNYGYTF
DNA: TGCAGTGCTAGCTTGGGTGTGAACTATGGCTACACCTTC

D: TRBD1
J: TRBJ2-7
V: TRBV7-2
size: few
CDR3: CASRDRGRYEQYF
DNA: TGTGCCAGCAGGGACAGGGGGCGCTACGAGCAGTACTTC

D: .
J: TRBJ2-1
V: TRBV30
size: few
CDR3: CAWDGGYNEQFF
DNA: TGTGCCTGGGACGGGGGTTACAATGAGCAGTTCTTC

D: TRBD1
J: TRBJ2-7
V: TRBV3-1
size: .
CDR3: CASRTGAEQYF
DNA: TGTGCCAGCAGGACAGGGGCCGAGCAGTACTTC

D: .
J: TRBJ2-4
V: TRBV20-1
size: .
CDR3: CSARGQSKNIQYF
DNA: TGCAGTGCTAGGGGTCAGAGCAAAAACATTCAGTACTTC

D: TRBD1
J: TRBJ2-4
V: TRBV10-3
size: .
CDR3: CAISDPGQAPAKNIQYF
DNA: TGTGCCATCAGTGACCCCGGACAGGCTCCAGCCAAAAACATTCAGTACTTC

D: .
J: TRBJ2-3
V: TRBV12-3/TRBV12-4
size: .
CDR3: CASSSNRDTQYF
DNA: TGTGCCAGCAGCTCAAATAGGGATACGCAGTATTTT

D: TRBD2
J: TRBJ2-1
V: TRBV20-1
size: .
CDR3: CSARGLAGGMITYNEQFF
DNA: TGCAGTGCTAGAGGACTAGCGGGGGGGATGATAACCTACAATGAGCAGTTCTTC

D: .
J: TRBJ2-7
V: TRBV20-1
size: .
CDR3: CSARDSGQFYEQYF
DNA: TGCAGTGCTAGAGATAGTGGACAGTTTTACGAGCAGTACTTC

D: .
J: TRBJ1-2
V: TRBV6-6
size: many
CDR3: CASSYPIHSGDYGYTF
DNA: TGTGCCAGCAGTTACCCGATACACTCGGGCGACTATGGCTACACCTTC

D: .
J: TRBJ1-2
V: TRBV4-3
size: few
CDR3: CASSQAAGYFPEPNYGYTF
DNA: TGCGCCAGCAGCCAAGCCGCGGGGTACTTCCCAGAACCAAACTATGGCTACACCTTC

D: TRBD2
J: TRBJ2-3
V: TRBV4-3
size: few
CDR3: CASSQDPPGGPADTQYF
DNA: TGCGCCAGCAGCCAAGATCCCCCGGGGGGGCCCGCAGATACGCAGTATTTT

D: TRBD1
J: TRBJ2-5
V: TRBV29-1
size: .
CDR3: CSAPGGARETQYF
DNA: TGCAGCGCCCCAGGGGGCGCGCGGGAGACCCAGTACTTC

D: .
J: TRBJ2-5
V: TRBV27
size: .
CDR3: CASSFPGESNEQYF
DNA: TGTGCCAGCAGTTTCCCAGGTGAAAGCAATGAGCAGTACTTC

D: TRBD1
J: TRBJ2-1
V: TRBV4-3
size: once
CDR3: CASSQDGQYRGSYNEQFF
DNA: TGCGCCAGCAGCCAAGATGGCCAATACAGGGGGTCATACAATGAGCAGTTCTTC

D: .
J: TRBJ1-5
V: TRBV20-1
size: once
CDR3: CSAPTVKGQPQHF
DNA: TGCAGTGCCCCGACAGTAAAAGGTCAGCCCCAGCATTTT

D: TRBD2
J: TRBJ2-7
V: TRBV29-1
size: few
CDR3: CSVNGLAGGRSSYEQYF
DNA: TGCAGCGTCAATGGGCTAGCGGGGGGCCGTAGCTCCTACGAGCAGTACTTC

D: .
J: TRBJ2-1
V: TRBV29-1
size: few
CDR3: CSARESLSSYNEQFF
DNA: TGCAGCGCCCGGGAGTCCCTAAGCTCCTACAATGAGCAGTTCTTC

D: TRBD1
J: TRBJ2-7
V: TRBV7-9
size: .
CDR3: CACSSAQGEIDKQYF
DNA: TGTGCCTGCAGCTCCGCGCAGGGGGAAATCGACAAGCAGTACTTC

D: .
J: TRBJ2-1
V: TRBV6-1
size: .
CDR3: CASSERQGPGSEQFF
DNA: TGTGCCAGCAGTGAAAGGCAGGGGCCTGGGAGTGAGCAGTTCTTC

D: .
J: TRBJ1-1
V: TRBV4-1
size: .
CDR3: CASSQAQWGGANTEAFF
DNA: TGCGCCAGCAGCCAAGCCCAATGGGGAGGGGCGAACACTGAAGCTTTCTTT

D: TRBD1
J: TRBJ2-7
V: TRBV7-9
size: .
CDR3: CASSLGTGVTYEQYF
DNA: TGTGCCAGCAGCTTGGGGACAGGCGTTACCTACGAGCAGTACTTC